This TCR beta chain stems from a study of cytomegalovirus exposure and HLA in healthy donors. Whole-study findings and limits: Another analysis was done later, and it associated around 17,000 TCR beta sequences with HLA alleles at 0.05 false discovery rate.

PCR used 60 Vbeta primers and 13 Jbeta primers. Profiling relied on immunoSEQ multiplex PCR, and the TCRdb table lists in-frame clones only, not all of them. The sample has about 160,000 clones, about three quarters seen once; the top ten hold roughly 0.76%. The CDR3 contains 14 residues. Trimming removed 2 bases at V and 4 bases at J, with 12 bases between. Germline lookup yields CDR1 SGHRS and CDR2 YFSETQ. As concerns this clone: As yet, its antigen is unknown.

What was sequenced was PBMCs. The V and J genes are TRBV5-1 and TRBJ1-2; D remains ambiguous. The receptor comes from a female donor in good health and CMV-seronegative. DNA for the CDR3: TGCGCCAGCAGCTTATCGGTCTCCGGCTATGGCTACACCTTC. Protein sequence: CASSLSVSGYGYTF.